This T cell receptor beta chain appears in the sequencing data of a study of cytomegalovirus exposure and HLA in healthy donors. Whole-study context: There were 90 million to 130 million unique TCR beta sequences, drawn from 150 million to 200 million T cells, in an earlier analysis.

As for this clone: The antigen is not known.

The germline CDR1 and CDR2 sequences are SGHRS and YFSETQ. Trimming took off 4 bases at V and 4 bases at J, with 11 bases between the two ends. The length of the CDR3 is 13 residues. Notes on the study in general: In an earlier analysis, productive rearrangement rates for most beta V segments clustered near 87% or 30%. An analysis was carried out at a later point. It showed that HLA-associated TCR beta chains were more clonally expanded than equally common non-associated chains.

PCR was performed using 60 Vbeta and 13 Jbeta primers. Sequencing was performed with immunoSEQ multiplex PCR; in TCRdb, only in-frame clones are kept and a portion is missing. In the table there are roughly 140,000 clones, around 73% of which are singletons. The V and J genes are TRBV5-1 and TRBJ1-1, with D possibly TRBD1 on 6 matching bases. This receptor was identified in a human donor in good health. The specimen was PBMCs. The chain's CDR3 is CASSPRGATEAFF. CDR3 coding DNA: TGCGCCAGCAGCCCCCGGGGGGCCACTGAAGCTTTCTTT.